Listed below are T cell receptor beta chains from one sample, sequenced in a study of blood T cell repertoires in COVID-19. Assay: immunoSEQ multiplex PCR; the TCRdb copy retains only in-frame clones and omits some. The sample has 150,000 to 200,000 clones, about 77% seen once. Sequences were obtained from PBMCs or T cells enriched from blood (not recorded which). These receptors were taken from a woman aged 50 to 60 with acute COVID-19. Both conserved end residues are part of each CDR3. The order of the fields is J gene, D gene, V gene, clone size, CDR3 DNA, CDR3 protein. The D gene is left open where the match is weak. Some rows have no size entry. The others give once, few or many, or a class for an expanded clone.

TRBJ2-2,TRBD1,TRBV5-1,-,TGCGCCAGCAGCGTGAGACAGGGCCAAACCGGGGAGCTGTTTTTT,CASSVRQGQTGELFF
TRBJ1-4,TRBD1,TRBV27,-,TGTGCCAGCAGTTTGACAGGGCTTAGGGGGGAAAAACTGTTTTTT,CASSLTGLRGEKLFF
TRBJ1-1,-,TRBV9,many,TGTGCCAGCAGCGTTCTTCCGGACTCGGAAGCTTTCTTT,CASSVLPDSEAFF
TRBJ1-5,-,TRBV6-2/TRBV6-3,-,TGTGCCAGCAGTTACTTGGCCAGCAATCAGCCCCAGCATTTT,CASSYLASNQPQHF
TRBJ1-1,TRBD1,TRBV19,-,TGTGCCAGTAGTATAGTCGGACAGGGAAACACTGAAGCTTTCTTT,CASSIVGQGNTEAFF
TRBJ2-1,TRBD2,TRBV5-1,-,TGCGCCAGCAGCCCATCCGCGGGGGGGTACAATGAGCAGTTCTTC,CASSPSAGGYNEQFF
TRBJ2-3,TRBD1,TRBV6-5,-,TGTGCCAGCAATAACAGGGGTTCCTTAGCAGATACGCAGTATTTT,CASNNRGSLADTQYF
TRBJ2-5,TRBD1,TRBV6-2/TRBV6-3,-,TGTGCCAGCAGTTACCGCCTTTCGGCAGGGGGTGTCCAAGAGACCCAGTACTTC,CASSYRLSAGGVQETQYF
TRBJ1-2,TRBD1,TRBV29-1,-,TGCAGCGTTGAAAGAGGGCCGGACAGGGGGTTAGGCGGCTACACCTTC,CSVERGPDRGLGGYTF
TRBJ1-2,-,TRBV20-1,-,TGCAGTGCTAGTACTGGGCAGGTTGCTGATCGCTACACCTTC,CSASTGQVADRYTF
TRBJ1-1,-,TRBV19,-,TGTGCCAGTAGTATGGGGAGGACTGAAGCTTTCTTT,CASSMGRTEAFF
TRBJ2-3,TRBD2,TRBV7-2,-,TGTGCCAGCAGCTTAATTGGACTAGCGGAGGACCGGTATTTT,CASSLIGLAEDRYF
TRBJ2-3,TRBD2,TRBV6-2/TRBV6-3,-,TGTGCCAGCAGTTACGGGACTAGCGGGGGCACAGATACGCAGTATTTT,CASSYGTSGGTDTQYF
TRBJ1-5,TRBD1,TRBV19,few,TGTGCCAGTAGTATGACAGGGGTCAATCAGCCCCAGCATTTT,CASSMTGVNQPQHF
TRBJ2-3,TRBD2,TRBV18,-,TGTGCCAGCTCACCCCAGTTTAGCGGGGCAGATACGCAGTATTTT,CASSPQFSGADTQYF
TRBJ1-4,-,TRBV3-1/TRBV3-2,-,TGTGCCAGCAGCCCGGAGTCCGGGGTTGAAAAACTGTTTTTT,CASSPESGVEKLFF
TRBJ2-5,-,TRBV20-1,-,TGCAGTCCCAAGGGGGGGGAGACCCAGTACTTC,CSPKGGETQYF
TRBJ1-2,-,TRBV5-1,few,TGCGCCAGCAGCCCCGGCTTGGGAGGGAATGGCTACACCTTC,CASSPGLGGNGYTF
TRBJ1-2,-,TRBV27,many,TGTGCCAGCAGTTCCCCGACAGGAGGAGCCTATGGCTACACCTTC,CASSSPTGGAYGYTF
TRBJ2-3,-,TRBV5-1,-,TGCGCCAGCAGGCCTTGGAGTCCCTCCCCTACAGATACGCAGTATTTT,CASRPWSPSPTDTQYF
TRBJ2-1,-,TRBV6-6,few,TGTGCCAGCAATCAACTACCGGGACTCGTCAGGAATGAGCAGTTCTTC,CASNQLPGLVRNEQFF
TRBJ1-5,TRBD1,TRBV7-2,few,TGTGCCAGCAGCTTAGTGAGTGGACAGGGGAGCAATCAGCCCCAGCATTTT,CASSLVSGQGSNQPQHF
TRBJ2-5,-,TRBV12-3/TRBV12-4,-,TGTGCCAGCAGGGCCACAGGGAAAGAGACCCAGTACTTC,CASRATGKETQYF
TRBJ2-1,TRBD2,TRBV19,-,TGTGCCAGTACCCGACCTAGCGGGGGCCTCCTCTCCTACAATGAGCAGTTCTTC,CASTRPSGGLLSYNEQFF
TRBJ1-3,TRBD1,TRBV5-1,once,TGCGCCAGCAGCCCGGGACAGAGCTCTGGAAACACCATATATTTT,CASSPGQSSGNTIYF
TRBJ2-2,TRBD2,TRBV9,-,TGTGCCAGCAGCGCTAGCGGGGGAGGCACCGGGGAGCTGTTTTTT,CASSASGGGTGELFF
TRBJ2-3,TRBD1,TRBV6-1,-,TGTGCCAGCAGTGAGGGGACAGGGGCCGATACGCAGTATTTT,CASSEGTGADTQYF
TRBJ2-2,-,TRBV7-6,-,TGTGCCAGCAGCTTGCGGCTAGCAGGCGACACCGGGGAGCTGTTTTTT,CASSLRLAGDTGELFF
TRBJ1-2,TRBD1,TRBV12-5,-,TGTGCTAGTGGTTTGGATCAGGGGGCGGGCTATGGCTACACCTTC,CASGLDQGAGYGYTF
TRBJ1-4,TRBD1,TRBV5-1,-,TGCGCCAGCAGCTTGGCCGGGACAGGAGGCGAAAAACTGTTTTTT,CASSLAGTGGEKLFF
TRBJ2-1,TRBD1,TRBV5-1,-,TGCGCCAGCAGCTCTGACAGGGGAGTGGACAATGAGCAGTTCTTC,CASSSDRGVDNEQFF
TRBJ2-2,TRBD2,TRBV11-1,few,TGTGCCAGCAGCCGACTAGCGGGGAACACCGGGGAGCTGTTTTTT,CASSRLAGNTGELFF
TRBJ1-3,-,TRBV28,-,TGTGCCAGCAGGTCCCCCCCGGGGTTCGGAAACACCATATATTTT,CASRSPPGFGNTIYF
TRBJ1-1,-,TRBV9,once,TGTGCCAGCAGCTCCTTAGGGCAGGGAAGTCCTGAAGCTTTCTTT,CASSSLGQGSPEAFF
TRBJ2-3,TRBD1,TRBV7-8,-,TGTGCCAGCAGCGGGAGGACAGGGGGCACAGATACGCAGTATTTT,CASSGRTGGTDTQYF
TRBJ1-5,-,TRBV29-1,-,TGCAGCGCCGAACAGGGTATAGGGCAGCCCCAGCATTTT,CSAEQGIGQPQHF
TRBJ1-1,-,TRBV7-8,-,TGTGCCAGCAGCTTAAGTGCGGGGGATTTCAAAATGAACACTGAAGCTTTCTTT,CASSLSAGDFKMNTEAFF